This T cell receptor (beta chain) was captured in a study of T cells in Graves' hyperthyroidism and ophthalmopathy. Whole-study findings and limits: Appearing also in blood were most of the thyroid clonotypes expanded above 0.001. The model foresaw ophthalmopathy a median 6.5 months prior to onset.

Looked up from germline, CDR1 is DFQATT and CDR2 is SNEGSKA (reference sequence). This CDR3 is built from 16 residues. V gave up 2 bases and J gave up 5 bases; unmatched junction bases: 9. Amplification yielded TCR beta CDR3 regions, with RNA transcripts as the source. The primer set for the first-round RT-PCR of the TCR CDR3 was HTBI. TCRdb reanalysed the multiplex PCR reads using MiXCR and keeps one entry per CDR3 protein. The sample gives around 580,000 distinct CDR3 sequences, approximately 15% of which show up once; about 17% is in the top ten. Thyroid ultrasound and orbital computed tomography, with clinical symptoms and serum thyroxine and TRAb, informed diagnoses. This clonotype has only a few counts. What it binds is unknown.

This TCR was recovered from a woman under 30 with Graves' hyperthyroidism. The V gene is TRBV20-1, the J gene TRBJ2-3; TRBD2 matches at 11 bases. Sample: blood. The CDR3 nucleotides read TGCAGTGCTAGAAGTAGCGGGGGGGCCTGGGGAGATACGCAGTATTTT. Translation: CSARSSGGAWGDTQYF.